This paragraph reports one T cell receptor (beta chain). Its matching antigen is unknown. This entry is derived from a study of beta chain features in type 1 diabetes. Study observations and caveats: Overrepresentation of cells with high TCR expression could result from cDNA sequencing.

Trimming took 4 bases from V and 0 from J, leaving 25 bases between them. The CDR3 spans 19 residues. Expressed TCRB transcripts were sequenced because the isolated RNA had all been reverse transcribed beforehand. Only in-frame clones appear in the TCRdb table, and some are missing; sequencing was by immunoSEQ multiplex PCR. Of around 150,000 clones in the sample, about 7.1% were seen once. The chain links TRBV23-1 to TRBJ2-7; tentative D call: TRBD2 (6 bases). TRBV23-1 is reported as an ORF; its role is uncertain. This receptor was taken from a woman in her twenties or thirties in good health. The material sequenced was central memory CD4+ T cells from blood. CDR3 coding DNA: TGCGCCAGCAGTCTTCCAGCGGCCAAACGGGGGTGGAACTCCTACGAGCAGTACTTC. It codes for CASSLPAAKRGWNSYEQYF.